This T cell receptor (beta chain) was sequenced during a study of shared clonotypes between healthy human individuals (dated by TCRdb to 2019 to 2021). With regard to the full study: A few men and two women, aged 18 to 49 years, made up the cohort. For each donor, CD4 naive and CD4 memory were each run on three plates, CD8 naive on two plates, and CD8 memory on one plate. To estimate repertoire size and how much clonotype sharing occurs between individuals, the study deeply sequenced the blood TCR repertoires of 5 or 6 healthy adults. Different laboratories and diverse techniques were used to prepare libraries and sequence TCR repertoires, to increase sequencing depth and limit assay-specific biases. Each donor's leukapheresis produced roughly between roughly 0.94 and 9.5 billion PBMCs.

As concerns this clone: There is no known antigen for this receptor. No base quality information exists; no much larger clone differs at one position.

CD8 naive samples consisted of CD45RO-negative cells that were positively selected for CCR7, yielding a CD45RA+CCR7+ population without TemRA cells. The donors were healthy, HIV-negative adults with no recently reported acute infections or vaccinations. Only Caucasian adults living in Nashville, Tennessee, USA were represented among the donors. Blood was collected by leukapheresis, and PBMCs were isolated by Ficoll-Histopaque density gradient centrifugation and then cryopreserved in liquid nitrogen vapor phase. Analytical flow cytometry was used to check the purity and quantity of each magnetically sorted T cell population. Genomic DNA was isolated from each sorted fraction and quantified by UV absorbance on a Nanodrop 2000c. TCR CDR3 regions were amplified from genomic DNA by multiplex PCR using the deep immunoSEQ assay. For each cell subset, the extracted genomic DNA was distributed evenly across all wells of several immunoSEQ 96-well plates, and each plate served as one replicate. Each replicate PCR for sorted subsets received roughly 0.2 ug genomic DNA, equal to 28,000 or so T cell genomes. Purified libraries were measured with a Qubit 3.0 fluorometer, size-checked on a Bioanalyzer 2100, and measured again with the KAPA Library Quantification kit. Every immunoSEQ 96-well plate was sequenced on a dedicated single-read 150-cycle Illumina NextSeq 550 flow cell. The published analysis was carried out like this. Because the immunoSEQ output included only junctional sequences and no quality scores, the filtering could not be the same as the filtering used for full-length reads. To assign V/J genes and CDR3, sequences were annotated against IMGT germline references using PyIR, a Python wrapper for IgBLAST v1.9. Reads were removed for weak V/J assignments (E-value above 1e-6), missing CDR3, stop codons, out-of-frame junctions, or ambiguous translated residues. A V3J clonotype was defined by an identical inferred V gene, J gene, and CDR3 amino acid sequence. Percentage overlap between repertoires was calculated by dividing the number of shared unique clonotypes by the size of the smaller repertoire. Repertoire richness was assessed with RTK rarefaction, the Chao1 estimator, and Recon v2.1 estimates of unobserved clonotypes. OLGA was used to compute generation probabilities for all TCRbeta clonotypes that the gDNA method yielded from a handful of donors. The table comes from immuneACCESS by way of TCRdb, which keeps in-frame sequences with V and J called. Part of the clones is missing from these tables; in studies checked, under half for an unresolved V gene and the rest for unknown reasons. V, J and clone size are those of that table, while D and trimming were read from the DNA. The sample table records 2 million to 2.5 million clones; 93% of these occur just once. The ten largest clonotypes hold 1.7% of the sample.

General study outcomes and caveats: Incomplete sequencing was indicated by rarefaction of sorted-subset datasets, despite the large sequencing depth. Pairwise subsampling led to the expectation that sequencing depth would affect the degree of clonotype sharing among donors. Clonotypes shared by all four sorted-subset donors showed higher generation probabilities than non-shared clonotypes. Estimated clonotype richness was generally larger for naive than for memory subsets. Sampling was limited to blood, and TCR repertoires in tissue likely differ from TCR repertoires in blood. Because the study included only a small number of donors, the genetic and exposure-history diversity represented was limited. Sharing across a few donors was observed for 5% to 6.5% of naive CD4, over 3% of naive CD8, roughly 2.3% of memory CD4, and roughly 0.43% of memory CD8 clonotypes.

The CDR3 spans 15 residues, from the cysteine through the phenylalanine. Left in the record is the CDR3 DNA by itself, 45 bases read in frame from the first base. CDR1 is given as MNHEY and CDR2 as SMNVEV, both from the germline V gene (reference sequence). The trim is 6 bases for V and 0 bases for J, with a gap of 14 bases between the germline ends. The clonotype comes from a man in his late teens or twenties in good health. Some clones in this sample may be carry-over from other donors' samples. The receptor chain draws on TRBV27 and TRBJ1-1, with the D gene uncertain. Input material: naive CD8+ T cells from PBMCs. The label giving this sample's cell subset or site can be read as: CD45RA+CCR7+. The CDR3 reads CASSLTAGLNTEAFF. The DNA is TGTGCCAGCAGCCTAACAGCTGGCCTGAACACTGAAGCTTTCTTT.